The clone carrying this T cell receptor beta chain was counted at least ten times. Its antigen remains unknown. The data are from a study of tumor and adjacent non-tumor tissue in lung cancer. Study background: The cohort had around twelve adenocarcinoma, a couple of squamous cell and 1 small cell patients. Notes on the study in general: Tumor tissue had significantly higher TCR diversity than normal lung. Tumor TCR diversity, when higher, was linked to shorter survival. Normal lung showed higher cumulative top 100 clone frequency than tumor.

The template was RNA from unsorted bulk tissue. The library came from three nested PCR rounds adapted from ARM-PCR protocols. Using its own MiXCR run on the multiplex PCR reads, TCRdb lists one record per CDR3 protein. This table has tens of thousands of distinct CDR3 sequences, around 74% appearing once. The material sequenced was lung tumor tissue. This clonotype originated in a woman aged 45-65 years with non-small cell lung cancer.

CDR3 nucleotide sequence: TGTGCCAGCAGCTTAGCTAGCGGGAGGGCCAATAATGAGCAGTTCTTC. This gives the protein CASSLASGRANNEQFF. The J gene is TRBJ2-1, the V gene TRBV7-8; 11 nucleotides agree with TRBD2. The germline CDR1 and CDR2 sequences are SGHVS and FQNEAQ. Trimming removed 0 bases from V and 7 bases from J; junction bases left unmatched: 5. This CDR3 contains 16 residues. Together with reference TRBV7-8 and TRBJ2-1, the CDR3 gives the full variable domain: GAGVSQSPRYKVAKRGQDVALRCDPISGHVSLFWYQQALGQGPEFLTYFQNEAQLDKSGLPSDRFFAERPEGSVSTLKIQRTQQEDSAVYLCASSLASGRANNEQFFGPGTRLTVL.